A single sample is the source of the 8 T cell receptor beta chains below, sequenced in a study of T cell changes during pregnancy in multiple sclerosis. Produced via immunoSEQ multiplex PCR; TCRdb's table is partial and in-frame only. The sample includes more than 65,000 clones, 75% to 90% seen only once; the top ten take about 3%. Sequencing used peripheral blood, obtained before pregnancy. The receptors were gathered from a female donor with multiple sclerosis, enrolled in a pregnancy study.

The chain is built from TRBV6-5 and TRBJ1-4, with D tentatively TRBD1 (6 bases). Germline assignment: CDR1 MNHEY and CDR2 SVGAGI. The CDR3 totals 13 residues. V lost 6 bases and J 7 bases, leaving 12 bases between the germline ends. This CDR3 is CASSTGSVEKLFF. DNA for the CDR3: TGTGCCAGCAGCACAGGGTCGGTTGAAAAACTGTTTTTT.

The chain employs TRBV4-1 and TRBJ1-4; D gene ambiguous. The CDR3 contains 14 residues. Looked up from germline, CDR1 is MGHRA and CDR2 is YSYEKL. V lost 0 bases, J lost 10 bases, and 12 bases lay in between. In DNA form, the CDR3 reads TGCGCCAGCAGCCAAGATCGAGCGACGGGAAAACTGTTTTTT. The encoded protein is CASSQDRATGKLFF.

The V and J genes are TRBV6-5 and TRBJ1-6, with 7 bases aligning to TRBD1. Germline V CDR1 and CDR2: MNHEY, SVGAGI. The V gene end was trimmed by 2 bases and the J gene end by 8 bases; junction bases not matched to a gene: 9. The CDR3 extends over 16 amino acids. CDR3 nucleotides: TGTGCCAGCAGTTACAATTCTGACAGGGCGCATTCACCCCTCCACTTT. This encodes CASSYNSDRAHSPLHF.

This chain uses TRBV28 with TRBJ2-7; the D gene is possibly TRBD2 (5 bases). The germline V gene encodes CDR1 MDHEN and CDR2 SYDVKM. Trimming stripped 10 bases from V and 0 bases from J, with 19 bases between. The CDR3 contains 15 residues. CDR3 loop: CATLTSGLPSYEQYF. The CDR3 DNA reads TGTGCCACCTTGACCTCCGGACTGCCCTCCTACGAGCAGTACTTC.

This chain uses TRBV7-3 with TRBJ2-1; 11 bases are shared with TRBD2. The CDR3 loop spans 15 amino acids. V trimming: 6 bases; J trimming: 5 bases; junction bases outside the gene matches: 6. Germline lookup yields CDR1 SGHTA and CDR2 FQGTGA. In DNA, the CDR3 is TGTGCCAGCAGTATTAGCGGGGGGGCGGACAATGAGCAGTTCTTC. Residues: CASSISGGADNEQFF.

The chain is built from TRBV28 and TRBJ2-2, with TRBD2 matching over 9 bases. Germline CDR1 and CDR2: MDHEN and SYDVKM. CDR3 length equals 17 residues. Trimming at V came to 5 bases and at J to 2 bases, leaving 9 bases not matched to a gene. The CDR3 reads CASSPTPSGTNTGELFF. The CDR3 DNA reads as TGTGCCAGCAGTCCTACCCCTAGCGGGACAAACACCGGGGAGCTGTTTTTT.

The CDR3 bases are TGCAGCGTTGAGGGGGTGAGGGGAGGTGGAAACACCATATATTTT. Its translation is CSVEGVRGGGNTIYF. This rearrangement joins TRBV29-1 to TRBJ1-3; D is possibly TRBD1 (5 bases). The CDR3 is 15 residues long. Trimming cost V 3 bases and J 3 bases, with 15 bases left between them. Germline V lookup: CDR1 SQVTM, CDR2 ANQGSEA. Variable domain in full (rest from reference TRBV29-1 and TRBJ1-3): SAVISQKPSRDICQRGTSLTIQCQVDSQVTMMFWYRQQPGQSLTLIATANQGSEATYESGFVIDKFPISRPNLTFSTLTVSNMSPEDSSIYLCSVEGVRGGGNTIYFGEGSWLTVV.

This clone turned up a few times. V gene TRBV30 combines with J gene TRBJ1-5, with D uncertain. CDR3 length: 14 residues. Germline lookup yields CDR1 GTSNPN and CDR2 SVGIG (reference sequence). Trimming took 2 bases from V and 0 from J, leaving 8 bases between them. The CDR3 protein is CAWSPRYSNQPQHF. In DNA, the CDR3 is TGTGCCTGGAGTCCACGGTATAGCAATCAGCCCCAGCATTTT. The variable domain in full, completed from reference TRBV30 and TRBJ1-5, reads SQTIHQWPATLVQPVGSPLSLECTVEGTSNPNLYWYRQAAGRGLQLLFYSVGIGQISSEVPQNLSASRPQDRQFILSSKKLLLSDSGFYLCAWSPRYSNQPQHFGDGTRLSIL.